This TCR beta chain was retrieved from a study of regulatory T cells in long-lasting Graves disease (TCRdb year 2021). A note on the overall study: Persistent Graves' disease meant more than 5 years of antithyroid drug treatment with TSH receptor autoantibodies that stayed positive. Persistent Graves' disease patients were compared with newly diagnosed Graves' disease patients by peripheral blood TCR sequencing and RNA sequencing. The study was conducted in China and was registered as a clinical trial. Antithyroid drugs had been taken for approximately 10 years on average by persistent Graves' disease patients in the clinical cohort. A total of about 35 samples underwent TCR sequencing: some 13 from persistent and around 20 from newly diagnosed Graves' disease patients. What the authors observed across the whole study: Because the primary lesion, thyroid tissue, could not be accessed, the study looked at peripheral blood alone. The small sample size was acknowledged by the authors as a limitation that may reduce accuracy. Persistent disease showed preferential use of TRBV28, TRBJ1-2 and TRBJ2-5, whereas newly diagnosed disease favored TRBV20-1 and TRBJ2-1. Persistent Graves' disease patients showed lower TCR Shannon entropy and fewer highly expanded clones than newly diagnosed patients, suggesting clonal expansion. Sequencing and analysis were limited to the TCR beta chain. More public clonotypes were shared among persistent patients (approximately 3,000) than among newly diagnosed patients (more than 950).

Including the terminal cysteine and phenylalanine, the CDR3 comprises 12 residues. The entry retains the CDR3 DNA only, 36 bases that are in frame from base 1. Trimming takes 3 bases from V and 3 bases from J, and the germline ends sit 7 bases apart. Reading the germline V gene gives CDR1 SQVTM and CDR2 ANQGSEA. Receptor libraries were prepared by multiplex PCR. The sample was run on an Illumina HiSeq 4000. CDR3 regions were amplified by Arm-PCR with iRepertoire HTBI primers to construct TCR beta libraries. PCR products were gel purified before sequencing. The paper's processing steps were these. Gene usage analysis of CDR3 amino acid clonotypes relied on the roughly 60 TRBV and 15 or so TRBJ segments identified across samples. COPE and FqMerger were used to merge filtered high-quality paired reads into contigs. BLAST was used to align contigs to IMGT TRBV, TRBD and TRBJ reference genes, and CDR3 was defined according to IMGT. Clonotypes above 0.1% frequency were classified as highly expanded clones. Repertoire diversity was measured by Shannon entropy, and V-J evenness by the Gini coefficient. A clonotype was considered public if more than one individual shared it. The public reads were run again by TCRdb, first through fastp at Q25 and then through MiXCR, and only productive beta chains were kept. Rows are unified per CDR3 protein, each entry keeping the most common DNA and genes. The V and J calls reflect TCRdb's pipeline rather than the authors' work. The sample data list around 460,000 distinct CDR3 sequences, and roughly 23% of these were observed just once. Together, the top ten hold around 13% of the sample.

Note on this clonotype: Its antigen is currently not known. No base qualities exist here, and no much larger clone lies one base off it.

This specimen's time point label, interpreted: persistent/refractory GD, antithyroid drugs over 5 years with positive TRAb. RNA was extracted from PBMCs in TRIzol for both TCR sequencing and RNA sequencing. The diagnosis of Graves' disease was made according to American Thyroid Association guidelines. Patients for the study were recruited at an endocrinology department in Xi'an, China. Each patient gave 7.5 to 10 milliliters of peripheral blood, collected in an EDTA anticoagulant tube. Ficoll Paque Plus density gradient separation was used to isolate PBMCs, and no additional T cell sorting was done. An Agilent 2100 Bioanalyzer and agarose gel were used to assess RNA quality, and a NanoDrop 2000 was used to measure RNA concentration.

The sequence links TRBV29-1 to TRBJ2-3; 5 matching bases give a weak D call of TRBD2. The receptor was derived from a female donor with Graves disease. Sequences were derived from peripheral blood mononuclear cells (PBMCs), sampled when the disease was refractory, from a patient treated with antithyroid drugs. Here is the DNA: TGCAGCGTTGAGGACTTAACAGATACGCAGTATTTT. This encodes CSVEDLTDTQYF.